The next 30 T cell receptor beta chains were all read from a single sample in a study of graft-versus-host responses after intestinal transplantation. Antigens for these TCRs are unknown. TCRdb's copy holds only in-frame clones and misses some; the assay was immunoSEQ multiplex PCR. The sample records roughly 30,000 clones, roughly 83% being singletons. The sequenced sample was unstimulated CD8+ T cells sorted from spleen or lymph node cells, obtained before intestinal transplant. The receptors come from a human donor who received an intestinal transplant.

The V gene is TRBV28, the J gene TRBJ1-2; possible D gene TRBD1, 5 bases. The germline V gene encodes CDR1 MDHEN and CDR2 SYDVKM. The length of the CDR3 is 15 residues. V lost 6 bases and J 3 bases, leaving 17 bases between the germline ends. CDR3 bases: TGTGCCAGCAGACCAGGGTTCGGGAGAGACTATGGCTACACCTTC. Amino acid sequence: CASRPGFGRDYGYTF.

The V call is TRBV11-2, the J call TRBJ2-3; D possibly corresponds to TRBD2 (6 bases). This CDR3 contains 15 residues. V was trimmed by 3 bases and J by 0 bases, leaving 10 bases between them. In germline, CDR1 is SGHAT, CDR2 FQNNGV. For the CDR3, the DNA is TGTGCCAGCAGCTTCTTCGGGGGAAGCACAGATACGCAGTATTTT. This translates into CASSFFGGSTDTQYF.

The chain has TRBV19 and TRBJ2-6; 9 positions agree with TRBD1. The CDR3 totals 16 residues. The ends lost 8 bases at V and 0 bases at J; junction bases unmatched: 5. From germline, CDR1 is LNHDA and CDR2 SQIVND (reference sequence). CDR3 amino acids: CASSDRGLSGANVLTF. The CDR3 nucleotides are TGTGCCAGTTCGGACAGGGGACTCTCTGGGGCCAACGTCCTGACTTTC.

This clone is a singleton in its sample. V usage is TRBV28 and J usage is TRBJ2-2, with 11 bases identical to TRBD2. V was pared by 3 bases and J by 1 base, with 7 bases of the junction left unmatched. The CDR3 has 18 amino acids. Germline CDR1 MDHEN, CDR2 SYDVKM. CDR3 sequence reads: CASSFPLTSGGNTGELFF. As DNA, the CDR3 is TGTGCCAGCAGTTTCCCCTTAACTAGCGGGGGGAACACCGGGGAGCTGTTTTTT.

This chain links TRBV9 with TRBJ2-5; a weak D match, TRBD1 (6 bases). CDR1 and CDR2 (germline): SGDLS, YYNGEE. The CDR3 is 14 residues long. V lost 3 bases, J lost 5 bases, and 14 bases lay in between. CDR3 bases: TGTGCCAGCAGCGGCTACAGGGCCGGGGAGACCCAGTACTTC. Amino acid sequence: CASSGYRAGETQYF.

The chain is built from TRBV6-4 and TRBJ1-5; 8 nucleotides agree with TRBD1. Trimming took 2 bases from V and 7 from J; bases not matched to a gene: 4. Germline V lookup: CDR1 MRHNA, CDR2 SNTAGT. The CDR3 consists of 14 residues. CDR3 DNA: TGTGCCAGCAGTGACGGGACAGGTGGACAGCCCCAGCATTTT. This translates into CASSDGTGGQPQHF.

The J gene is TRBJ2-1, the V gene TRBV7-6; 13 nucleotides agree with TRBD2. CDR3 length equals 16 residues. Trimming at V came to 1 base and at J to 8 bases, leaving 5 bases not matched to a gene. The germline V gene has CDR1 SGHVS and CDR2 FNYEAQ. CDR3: CASSLETSGGLDEQFF. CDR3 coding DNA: TGTGCCAGCAGCTTAGAGACTAGCGGGGGGTTGGATGAGCAGTTCTTC. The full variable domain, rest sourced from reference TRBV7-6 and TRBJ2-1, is GAGVSQSPRYKVTKRGQDVALRCDPISGHVSLYWYRQALGQGPEFLTYFNYEAQQDKSGLPNDRFSAERPEGSISTLTIQRTEQRDSAMYRCASSLETSGGLDEQFFGPGTRLTVL.

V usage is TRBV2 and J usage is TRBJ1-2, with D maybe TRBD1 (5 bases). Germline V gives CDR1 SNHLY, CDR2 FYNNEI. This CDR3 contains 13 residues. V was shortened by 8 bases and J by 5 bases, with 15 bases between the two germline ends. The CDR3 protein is CASLGGFGYGYTF. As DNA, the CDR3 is TGTGCCAGCCTCGGGGGGTTCGGGTATGGCTACACCTTC.

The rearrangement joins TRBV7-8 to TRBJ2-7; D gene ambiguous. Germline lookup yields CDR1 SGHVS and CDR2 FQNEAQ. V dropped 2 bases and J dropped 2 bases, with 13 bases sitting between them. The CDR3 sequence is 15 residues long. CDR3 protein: CASSLYFPPTYEQYF. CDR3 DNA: TGTGCCAGCAGCTTATACTTTCCCCCTACCTACGAGCAGTACTTC.

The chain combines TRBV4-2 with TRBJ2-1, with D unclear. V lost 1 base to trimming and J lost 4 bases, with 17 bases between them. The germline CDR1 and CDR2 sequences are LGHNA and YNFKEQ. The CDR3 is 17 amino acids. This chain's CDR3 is CASSQGQAIVGYNEQFF. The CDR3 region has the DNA TGTGCCAGCAGCCAAGGGCAAGCGATAGTCGGGTACAATGAGCAGTTCTTC.

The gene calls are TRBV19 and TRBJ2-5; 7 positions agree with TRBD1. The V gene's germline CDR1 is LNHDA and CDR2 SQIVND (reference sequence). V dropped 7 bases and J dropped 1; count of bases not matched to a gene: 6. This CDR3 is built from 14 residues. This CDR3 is CASTGTGVQETQYF. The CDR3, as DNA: TGTGCCAGTACCGGTACAGGGGTCCAAGAGACCCAGTACTTC.

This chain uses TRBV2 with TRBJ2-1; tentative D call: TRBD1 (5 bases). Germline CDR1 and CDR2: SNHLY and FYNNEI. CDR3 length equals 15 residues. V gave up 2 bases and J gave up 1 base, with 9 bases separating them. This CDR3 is CASSELGASYNEQFF. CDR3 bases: TGTGCCAGCAGTGAACTTGGGGCATCCTACAATGAGCAGTTCTTC. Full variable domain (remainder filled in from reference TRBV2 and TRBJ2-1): EPEVTQTPSHQVTQMGQEVILRCVPISNHLYFYWYRQILGQKVEFLVSFYNNEISEKSEIFDDQFSVERPDGSNFTLKIRSTKLEDSAMYFCASSELGASYNEQFFGPGTRLTVL.

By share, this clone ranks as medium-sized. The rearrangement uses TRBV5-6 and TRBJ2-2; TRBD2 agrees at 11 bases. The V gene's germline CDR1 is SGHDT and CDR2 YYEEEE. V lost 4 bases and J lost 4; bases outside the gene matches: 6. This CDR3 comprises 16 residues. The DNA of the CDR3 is TGTGCCAGCAGCGGCCGACTAGCGGGGAGCACCGGGGAGCTGTTTTTT. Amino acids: CASSGRLAGSTGELFF.

The CDR3, as DNA: TGTGCCATCCAGGTTCGCTACAATGAGCAGTTCTTC. Residues: CAIQVRYNEQFF. This chain joins TRBV19 and TRBJ2-1, with D unclear. Germline V gene sequence: CDR1 LNHDA, CDR2 SQIVND (reference sequence). V was clipped by 10 bases and J by 3 bases, with 10 bases between them. The CDR3 sequence is 12 residues long.

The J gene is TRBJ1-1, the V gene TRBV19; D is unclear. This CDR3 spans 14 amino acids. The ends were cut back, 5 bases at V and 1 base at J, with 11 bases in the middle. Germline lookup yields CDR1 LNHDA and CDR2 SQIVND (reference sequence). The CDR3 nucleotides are TGTGCCAGTAGTTATCAAACAAGGAACACTGAAGCTTTCTTT. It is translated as CASSYQTRNTEAFF.

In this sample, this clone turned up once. Written as DNA, the CDR3 is TGTGCCATCAGTGAGGGGGGGGCGATCGATGAGCAGTTCTTC. Translation: CAISEGGAIDEQFF. The J gene is TRBJ2-1, the V gene TRBV10-3, with D perhaps TRBD2 (7 bases). Trimming removed 2 bases at V and 8 bases at J, with 13 bases between. The CDR3 consists of 14 residues. Germline V gene lookup returns CDR1 ENHRY and CDR2 SYGVKD.

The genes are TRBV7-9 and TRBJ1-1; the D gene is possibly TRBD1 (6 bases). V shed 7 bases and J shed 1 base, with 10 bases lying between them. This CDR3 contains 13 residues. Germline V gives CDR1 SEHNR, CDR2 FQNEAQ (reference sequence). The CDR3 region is CASKGTTNTEAFF. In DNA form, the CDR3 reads TGTGCCAGCAAAGGGACAACGAACACTGAAGCTTTCTTT.

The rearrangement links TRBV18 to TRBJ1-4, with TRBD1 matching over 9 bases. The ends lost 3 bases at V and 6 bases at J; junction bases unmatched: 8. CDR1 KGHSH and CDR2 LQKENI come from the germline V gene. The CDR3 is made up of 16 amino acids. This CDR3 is CASSPGPGTGHEKLFF. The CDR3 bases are TGTGCCAGCTCACCGGGTCCCGGGACAGGGCATGAAAAACTGTTTTTT.

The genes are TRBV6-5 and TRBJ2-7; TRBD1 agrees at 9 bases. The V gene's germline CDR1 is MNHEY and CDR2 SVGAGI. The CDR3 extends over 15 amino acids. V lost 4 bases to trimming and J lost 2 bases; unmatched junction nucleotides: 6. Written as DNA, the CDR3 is TGTGCCAGCAGTTTTACAGGGGGCTTGCCCTACGAGCAGTACTTC. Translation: CASSFTGGLPYEQYF.

CDR3 in amino acids: CASSIGPDGYTF. For the CDR3, the DNA is TGTGCCAGTAGTATAGGTCCGGATGGCTACACCTTC. The chain recombines TRBV19 with TRBJ1-2; D remains ambiguous. The CDR3 runs 12 residues. V was cut by 1 base and J by 6 bases, with 6 bases left in between. CDR1 is LNHDA and CDR2 is SQIVND in the germline V gene (reference sequence). The whole variable domain, remainder taken from reference TRBV19 and TRBJ1-2, is DGGITQSPKYLFRKEGQNVTLSCEQNLNHDAMYWYRQDPGQGLRLIYYSQIVNDFQKGDIAEGYSVSREKKESFPLTVTSAQKNPTAFYLCASSIGPDGYTFGSGTRLTVV.

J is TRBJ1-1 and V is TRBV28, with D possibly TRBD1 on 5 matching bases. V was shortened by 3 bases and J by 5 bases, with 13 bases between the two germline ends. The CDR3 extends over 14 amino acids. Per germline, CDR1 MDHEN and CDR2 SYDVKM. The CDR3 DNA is TGTGCCAGCAGTTTGAGTCAGGGAGGGACTGAAGCTTTCTTT. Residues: CASSLSQGGTEAFF.

The CDR3 DNA reads as TGTGCCAGCAGTGAAGACAGGGGGTACACCGGGGAGCTGTTTTTT. It translates to CASSEDRGYTGELFF. The chain joins TRBV2 to TRBJ2-2, with 8 positions matching TRBD1. This CDR3 is built from 15 residues. CDR1 is SNHLY and CDR2 is FYNNEI in the germline V gene. V lost 1 base to trimming and J lost 3 bases; unmatched junction nucleotides: 1.

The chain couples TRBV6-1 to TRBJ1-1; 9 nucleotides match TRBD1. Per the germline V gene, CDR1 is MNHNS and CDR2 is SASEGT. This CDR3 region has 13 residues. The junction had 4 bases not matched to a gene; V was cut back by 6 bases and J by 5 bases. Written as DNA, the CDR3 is TGTGCCAGCAGGGGGACAGGGTGGACTGAAGCTTTCTTT. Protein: CASRGTGWTEAFF.

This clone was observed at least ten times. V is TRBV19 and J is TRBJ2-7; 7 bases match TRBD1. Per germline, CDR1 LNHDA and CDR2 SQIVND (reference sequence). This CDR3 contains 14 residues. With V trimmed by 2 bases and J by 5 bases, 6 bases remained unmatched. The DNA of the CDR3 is TGTGCCAGTAGTATATCCGGACAGGACAACGAGCAGTACTTC. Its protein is CASSISGQDNEQYF.

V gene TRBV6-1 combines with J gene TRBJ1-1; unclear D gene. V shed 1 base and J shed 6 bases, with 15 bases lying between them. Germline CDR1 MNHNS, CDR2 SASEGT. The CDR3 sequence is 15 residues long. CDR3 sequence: CASSEVRTLGAEAFF. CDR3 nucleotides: TGTGCCAGCAGTGAAGTTAGGACTCTTGGGGCTGAAGCTTTCTTT.

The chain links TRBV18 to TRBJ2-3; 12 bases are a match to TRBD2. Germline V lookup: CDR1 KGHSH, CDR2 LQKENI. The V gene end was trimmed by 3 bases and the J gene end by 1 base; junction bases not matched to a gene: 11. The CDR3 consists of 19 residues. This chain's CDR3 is CASSPTFLAGGPGTDTQYF. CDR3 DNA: TGTGCCAGCTCACCTACCTTTCTAGCGGGAGGGCCCGGCACAGATACGCAGTATTTT.

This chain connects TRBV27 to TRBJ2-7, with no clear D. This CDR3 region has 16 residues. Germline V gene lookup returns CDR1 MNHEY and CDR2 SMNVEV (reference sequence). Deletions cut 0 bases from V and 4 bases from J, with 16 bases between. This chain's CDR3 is CASSLSMTTAYYEQYF. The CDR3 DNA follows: TGTGCCAGCAGTTTATCGATGACAACTGCCTATTACGAGCAGTACTTC.

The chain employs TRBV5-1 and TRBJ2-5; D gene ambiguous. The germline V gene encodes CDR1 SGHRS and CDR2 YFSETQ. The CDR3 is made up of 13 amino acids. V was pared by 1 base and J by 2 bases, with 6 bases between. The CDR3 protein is CASSLNYQETQYF. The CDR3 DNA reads TGCGCCAGCAGCTTGAACTATCAAGAGACCCAGTACTTC.

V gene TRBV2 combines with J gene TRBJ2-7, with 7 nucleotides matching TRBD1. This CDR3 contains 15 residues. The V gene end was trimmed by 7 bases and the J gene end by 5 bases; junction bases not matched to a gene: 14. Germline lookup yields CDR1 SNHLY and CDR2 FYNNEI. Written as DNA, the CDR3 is TGTGCCAGCACCAAAAGGCCCCTGACAGGGAACGAGCAGTACTTC. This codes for CASTKRPLTGNEQYF.

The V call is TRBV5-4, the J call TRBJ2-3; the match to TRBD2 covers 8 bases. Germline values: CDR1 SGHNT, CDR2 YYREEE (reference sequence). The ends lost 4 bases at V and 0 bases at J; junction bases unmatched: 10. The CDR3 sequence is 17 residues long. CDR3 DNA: TGTGCCAGCAGCCCCTGGCCAGCGGGGGTCAGCACAGATACGCAGTATTTT. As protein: CASSPWPAGVSTDTQYF.